The clone carrying this T cell receptor (beta chain) appeared once. This record belongs to a study of blood T cell repertoires in COVID-19. Study in general: The samples span acute and convalescent COVID-19 from the United States, Italy and Spain. Nucleic acid was either cDNA or gDNA, and it came from T cells, B-cell-depleted T cells, or PBMCs.

The germline V gene encodes CDR1 SGHKS and CDR2 YYEKEE (reference sequence). The V end was cut by 4 bases, the J end by 7 bases, with 15 bases between. The CDR3 totals 14 residues. As processed by the authors: By means of reference gene primer amplification, nucleated cell counts were estimated. TCRdb keeps only in-frame clones here, not all; method: immunoSEQ multiplex PCR. The V and J calls and clone size come from that table; D and trimming were worked out from the DNA. Among tens of thousands of clones listed, roughly 80% were seen once. This chain links TRBV5-5 with TRBJ2-4, with D perhaps matching TRBD2 (6 bases). Sequences were obtained from peripheral blood. This TCR came from a woman at least 80 years old with acute or convalescent COVID-19. This chain's CDR3 is CASSQTGSRNIQYF. DNA of the CDR3: TGTGCCAGCAGCCAGACCGGGAGTCGGAACATTCAGTACTTC.